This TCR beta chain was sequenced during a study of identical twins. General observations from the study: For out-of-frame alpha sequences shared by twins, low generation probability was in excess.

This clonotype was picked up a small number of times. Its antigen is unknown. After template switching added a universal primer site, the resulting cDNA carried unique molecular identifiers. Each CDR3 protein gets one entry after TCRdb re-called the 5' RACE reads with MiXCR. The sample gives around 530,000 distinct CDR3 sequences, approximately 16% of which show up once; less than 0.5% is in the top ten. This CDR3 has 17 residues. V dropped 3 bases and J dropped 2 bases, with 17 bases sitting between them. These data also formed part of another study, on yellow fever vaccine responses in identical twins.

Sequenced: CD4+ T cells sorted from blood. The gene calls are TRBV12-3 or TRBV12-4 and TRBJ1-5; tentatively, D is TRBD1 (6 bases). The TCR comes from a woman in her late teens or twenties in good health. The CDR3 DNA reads TGTGCCAGCAGTTTTGGGCTGGGGGGCTTGGGCAATCAGCCCCAGCATTTT. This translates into CASSFGLGGLGNQPQHF.